This T cell receptor beta chain emerged from a study of T cells after yellow fever vaccination (dated by TCRdb to between 2017 and 2020). With regard to the full study: Libraries from fractions with low cell numbers were prepared with the SMART-Seq v4 Ultra Low Input RNA kit. The cohort comprised two healthy male donors, one aged 18 to 30 and one aged 30 to 40 years. To track T-cell clones before and after primary and booster YFV17D yellow fever vaccination, bulk TCR alpha and beta repertoires were sequenced longitudinally. Blood samples were taken at several timepoints before and after primary and secondary immunization, and bulk PBMC replicates and cell subsets were isolated. General conclusions and limits of the study: The secondary T-cell response was found to be weaker but faster than the primary response, with a peak reached on day 5 rather than on day 15. Computational filtering was needed because FACS-sorted repertoires could contain abundant contaminating clonotypes from the bulk population. Because the study included only a couple of donors, the extent to which the findings can be generalized is limited. A small share of clonotypes was detected in both CD4 and CD8 compartments, with the overlap likely arising from convergent recombination. After the booster, most clones that had expanded after primary vaccination were detected again (around 96% of CD4 and roughly 86% of CD8), suggesting broad maintenance of memory.

Synthesis of TCR cDNA relied on 5'RACE template switching, a step that introduced a universal primer site along with unique molecular identifiers. cDNA synthesis was primed from both the TCR alpha and TCR beta constant segments. Library amplification used two PCR steps, and the second PCR step added sample barcodes and sequencing adapters. Sequencing of libraries was done on Illumina HiSeq 2500 (2x100 bp) or NovaSeq (2x150 bp). The source study handled its data this way. Demultiplexing of reads and collapsing into UMI consensus sequences were performed with MIGEC, and V(D)J alignment was carried out with MiXCR. Vaccine-responding clonotypes were identified with edgeR using replicate PBMC samples, with FDR below 0.01 and a log2 fold change above 5 up to day 15 being required. Each bulk clonotype was labeled CD4 or CD8 based on which sequenced repertoire, CD4 or CD8, contained the clonotype at higher abundance. TCRdb ran its own pipeline on the public reads, namely fastp trimming at Q25 and MiXCR clone calling, and kept in-frame beta chains. Rows merge per CDR3 protein into single entries with the most common DNA and genes. The V and J calls, along with clone size, are taken from TCRdb and not from the paper's own processing. This sample lists approximately 600,000 distinct CDR3 sequences; 9% to 15% were detected once. Jointly, the top ten make up under 15% of the sample.

The sample holds many counts of this clonotype. What antigen it recognizes has not been identified. No base-level quality is on record; no much larger clone is a single base apart. The sample's treatment or condition label, in plain terms: live attenuated yellow fever vaccine strain. At each blood-draw timepoint, two biological replicates of bulk PBMCs were collected. A standard Ficoll-Paque protocol was used to isolate PBMCs from peripheral blood. TriZol was used to extract RNA from bulk PBMCs, CD4 and CD8 fractions, and dextramer-positive and dextramer-negative fractions. Trimming takes 4 bases off V and 6 bases off J; junction bases not matched to a gene: 10. The CDR3 holds 16 amino acids from the cysteine to the phenylalanine. Just CDR3 DNA is preserved here, 48 bases in frame from base 1. The germline V gene specifies KGHDR as CDR1 and SFDVKD as CDR2.

The rearranged segments are TRBV24-1 and TRBJ2-1; TRBD1 matches 8 bases in the middle. This specimen was PBMCs, taken on the day of the yellow fever booster vaccination. This receptor was identified in a young man who received the YFV17D yellow fever vaccine. The sequence in DNA is TGTGCCACCAGTGACGTACGGGACAGGACCGTCAATGAGCAGTTCTTC. This yields the protein CATSDVRDRTVNEQFF.